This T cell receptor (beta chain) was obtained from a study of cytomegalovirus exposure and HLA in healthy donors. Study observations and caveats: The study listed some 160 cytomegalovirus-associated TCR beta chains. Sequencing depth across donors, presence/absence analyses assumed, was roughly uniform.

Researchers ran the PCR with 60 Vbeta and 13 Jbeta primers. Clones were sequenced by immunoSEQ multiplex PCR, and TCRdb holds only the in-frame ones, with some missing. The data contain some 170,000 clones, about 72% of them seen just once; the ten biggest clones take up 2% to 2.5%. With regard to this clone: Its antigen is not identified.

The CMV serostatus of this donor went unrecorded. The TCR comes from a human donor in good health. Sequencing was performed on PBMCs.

CDR3 protein: CASSLIRNYGYTF. CDR3 bases: TGTGCCAGCAGCTTGATCAGGAACTATGGCTACACCTTC. V usage is TRBV5-4 and J usage is TRBJ1-2, with unresolved D. Germline-derived CDR1 and CDR2 are SGHNT and YYREEE (reference sequence). The ends were cut back, 1 base at V and 2 bases at J, with 6 bases in the middle. This CDR3 region has 13 residues.